A single sample is the source of the 31 T cell receptor beta chains below, sequenced in a study of technical replicates of blood from a handful of donors. The protocol was immunoSEQ multiplex PCR, while the TCRdb copy is restricted to in-frame clones and leaves out a portion. Of tens of thousands of clones in the sample, under 96% were seen once. The source material was T cells isolated from PBMCs. The origin of the receptors is a human donor in good health.

J is TRBJ1-5 and V is TRBV6-6, with D unclear. Trimming removed 6 bases from V and 6 bases from J, with 12 bases in between. There are 13 residues in the CDR3. Germline assignment: CDR1 MNHNY and CDR2 SVGAGI (reference sequence). This CDR3 reads CASSRGEAQPQHF. The CDR3, as DNA: TGTGCCAGCAGCCGCGGGGAGGCTCAGCCCCAGCATTTT.

This chain connects TRBV10-1 to TRBJ2-7, with D maybe TRBD2 (5 bases). V was pared by 2 bases and J by 9 bases, with 8 bases between. The CDR3 totals 11 residues. In germline, CDR1 is WNHNN, CDR2 SYGVQD (reference sequence). CDR3 loop: CASSEGSAQYF. CDR3 DNA sequence: TGCGCCAGCAGTGAGGGGAGTGCGCAGTACTTC.

This clone occurred once. The chain carries TRBV7-9 and TRBJ2-7; D perhaps matches TRBD1 (6 bases). The CDR3 covers 14 residues. V was clipped by 1 base and J by 5 bases, with 12 bases between them. Germline V gene sequence: CDR1 SEHNR, CDR2 FQNEAQ (reference sequence). CDR3 protein: CASSLVGTTNEQYF. CDR3 in DNA: TGTGCCAGCAGCTTAGTAGGGACAACCAACGAGCAGTACTTC.

This chain connects TRBV13 to TRBJ2-3; 16 bases are shared with TRBD2. CDR3 size: 17 residues. The ends lost 2 bases at V and 8 bases at J; junction bases unmatched: 7. Germline assignment: CDR1 PRHDT and CDR2 FYEKMQ (reference sequence). In nucleotides, the CDR3 is TGTGCCAGCAGCTTATGGGGACTAGCGGGAGGGCCCGGTACGCAGTATTTT. The encoded protein is CASSLWGLAGGPGTQYF.

The rearrangement uses TRBV13 and TRBJ2-3; D possibly corresponds to TRBD1 (5 bases). Trimming removed 1 base at V and 0 bases at J, with 5 bases between. CDR3 length: 14 amino acids. Germline V lookup: CDR1 PRHDT, CDR2 FYEKMQ (reference sequence). The CDR3 loop is CASSLDRSTDTQYF. The DNA for the CDR3 is TGTGCCAGCAGCTTAGACAGGAGCACAGATACGCAGTATTTT.

V usage is TRBV19 and J usage is TRBJ2-1; weak D call: TRBD2 (6 bases). The germline CDR1 and CDR2 sequences are LNHDA and SQIVND (reference sequence). This CDR3 spans 12 amino acids. V dropped 3 bases and J dropped 12 bases, with 12 bases sitting between them. The CDR3 here is CASSMAAGRQFF. The CDR3 nucleotides read TGTGCCAGTAGTATGGCCGCGGGAAGGCAGTTCTTC.

V and J are TRBV27 and TRBJ2-7; 8 bases agree with TRBD1. Losses at the gene ends were 2 bases for V and 7 bases for J; bases not matched to a gene: 7. CDR1 is MNHEY, CDR2 SMNVEV, per germline (reference sequence). This CDR3 contains 14 residues. CDR3 residues: CASSLDRGSREQYF. As DNA, the CDR3 is TGTGCCAGCAGTTTAGACAGGGGAAGTCGTGAGCAGTACTTC.

This sequence joins TRBV11-2 and TRBJ2-3; 10 nucleotides line up with TRBD2. Germline V gives CDR1 SGHAT, CDR2 FQNNGV. J gave up 7 bases and V 4 bases, and 8 bases lay outside the gene matches. The CDR3 is made up of 15 amino acids. The CDR3 bases are TGTGCCAGCAGCTCGCCTAGCGGGAGTGGGAATACGCAGTATTTT. This codes for CASSSPSGSGNTQYF.

This clone was observed once. V usage is TRBV5-4 and J usage is TRBJ2-1, with 7 bases fitting TRBD1. Losses at the gene ends were 0 bases for V and 6 bases for J; bases not matched to a gene: 3. CDR3 size: 14 residues. Germline V gene sequence: CDR1 SGHNT, CDR2 YYREEE (reference sequence). The CDR3: CASSLVDRPNEQFF. Written as DNA, the CDR3 is TGTGCCAGCAGCTTGGTGGACAGGCCCAATGAGCAGTTCTTC.

V usage is TRBV29-1 and J usage is TRBJ1-2; D unclear. Per germline, CDR1 SQVTM and CDR2 ANQGSEA. The germline V and J ends were trimmed by 6 bases and 6 bases, with 11 bases remaining between them. The CDR3 extends over 11 amino acids. CDR3 amino acids: CSVLRENGYTF. Written as DNA, the CDR3 is TGCAGCGTGCTCCGGGAGAATGGCTACACCTTC.

The V gene is TRBV6-5, the J gene TRBJ2-1; D may be TRBD2 (5 bases). Germline-derived CDR1 and CDR2 are MNHEY and SVGAGI. CDR3 length: 11 residues. V shed 10 bases and J shed 9 bases, with 13 bases lying between them. The CDR3 DNA follows: TGTGCCACCCAAACCGGGATTGAGCAGTTCTTC. It is translated as CATQTGIEQFF.

The DNA for the CDR3 is TGTGCCAGCAATCCCCGGGGGGAAGGCGGGGAGCTGTTTTTT. The encoded protein is CASNPRGEGGELFF. This sequence joins TRBV6-6 and TRBJ2-2, with 7 positions matching TRBD2. Germline CDR1 reads MNHNY; CDR2 reads SVGAGI (reference sequence). J gave up 7 bases and V 7 bases, and 9 bases lay outside the gene matches. This CDR3 comprises 14 residues.

This clone was seen only a few times. The chain combines TRBV9 with TRBJ1-5; D ambiguous. This CDR3 is built from 13 residues. With 4 bases removed from V and 4 bases from J, the gap between germline ends came to 9 bases. The germline CDR1 and CDR2 sequences are SGDLS and YYNGEE. As DNA, the CDR3 is TGTGCCAGCAGCAAGTCGGAGAATCAGCCCCAGCATTTT. Translated, it gives CASSKSENQPQHF.

The gene calls are TRBV4-1 and TRBJ2-1; 13 nucleotides match TRBD2. V dropped 3 bases and J dropped 10; count of bases not matched to a gene: 9. The CDR3 covers 16 residues. Germline V gene lookup returns CDR1 MGHRA and CDR2 YSYEKL. The CDR3 DNA is TGCGCCAGCAGCCAGGAAGGACTAGCGGGAGCGAACGAGCAGTTCTTC. Protein sequence: CASSQEGLAGANEQFF.

The genes are TRBV4-2 and TRBJ1-2; TRBD1 agrees at 8 bases. CDR3 size: 15 residues. V trimming: 1 base; J trimming: 4 bases; junction bases outside the gene matches: 5. CDR1 and CDR2 (germline): LGHNA, YNFKEQ. The CDR3 region is CASSQGTGQAYGYTF. CDR3 bases: TGTGCCAGCAGCCAAGGGACAGGGCAGGCCTATGGCTACACCTTC.

The gene calls are TRBV29-1 and TRBJ2-7; D gene uncertain. Germline V gene data show CDR1 as SQVTM and CDR2 as ANQGSEA. The CDR3 is made up of 12 amino acids. Deletions cut 4 bases from V and 1 base from J, with 8 bases between. DNA for the CDR3: TGCAGCGTTGCTGATGAGTCCTACGAGCAGTACTTC. It yields the protein CSVADESYEQYF.

This clone was detected only once. This chain uses TRBV18 with TRBJ1-5; TRBD1 matches at 7 bases. The CDR3 length is 15 residues. Germline-derived CDR1 and CDR2 are KGHSH and LQKENI. The ends lost 1 base at V and 8 bases at J; junction bases unmatched: 8. DNA of the CDR3: TGTGCCAGCTCACCACAGATCAGGGGGTTAGAGCCCCAGCATTTT. Translation gives CASSPQIRGLEPQHF. The variable domain in full, completed from reference TRBV18 and TRBJ1-5, reads NAGVMQNPRHLVRRRGQEARLRCSPMKGHSHVYWYRQLPEEGLKFMVYLQKENIIDESGMPKERFSAEFPKEGPSILRIQQVVRGDSAAYFCASSPQIRGLEPQHFGDGTRLSIL.

This chain joins TRBV18 and TRBJ1-3; D possibly corresponds to TRBD1 (6 bases). Germline CDR1 KGHSH, CDR2 LQKENI. V lost 3 bases to trimming and J lost 6 bases, with 9 bases between them. This CDR3 has 13 residues. The CDR3 nucleotides are TGTGCCAGCTCACCCCGGACAGAAAACACCATATATTTT. Translating it yields CASSPRTENTIYF.

DNA of the CDR3: TGTGCCAGCAGTCAACAGGGGGGTCAGCCCCAGCATTTT. This sequence encodes CASSQQGGQPQHF. V usage is TRBV14 and J usage is TRBJ1-5, with 8 bases matching TRBD1. CDR1 is SGHDN, CDR2 FVKESK, per germline. The CDR3 has 13 residues. Trimming at V came to 6 bases and at J to 6 bases, leaving 4 bases not matched to a gene.

This clone was found once. This chain links TRBV2 with TRBJ2-3; tentative D call: TRBD1 (8 bases). V was cut by 5 bases and J by 5 bases, with 17 bases left in between. The CDR3 extends over 15 amino acids. Germline values: CDR1 SNHLY, CDR2 FYNNEI. DNA for the CDR3: TGTGCCAGCAGTCAGGACAGGGAGGGGGGAGATACGCAGTATTTT. Translated: CASSQDREGGDTQYF.

The V call is TRBV6-5, the J call TRBJ2-7; 9 bases are shared with TRBD1. The CDR3 length is 12 residues. CDR1 is MNHEY, CDR2 SVGAGI, per germline. Unmatched junction bases numbered 1, after V lost 4 bases and J lost 6 bases. The CDR3 DNA sequence: TGTGCCAGCAGTTTGACAGGGGGCGAGCAGTACTTC. Its protein product is CASSLTGGEQYF.

This clone is a singleton in its sample. The CDR3 DNA reads TGTGCCTGGACTACTGGGGCCAACGTCCTGACTTTC. This encodes CAWTTGANVLTF. The chain links TRBV30 to TRBJ2-6; D gene unclear. V gave up 4 bases and J gave up 2 bases, with 3 bases separating them. CDR3 length equals 12 residues. Germline CDR1 and CDR2: GTSNPN and SVGIG (reference sequence).

The genes are TRBV27 and TRBJ2-3, with D perhaps TRBD2 (6 bases). The CDR3 is made up of 16 amino acids. V was clipped by 0 bases and J by 7 bases, with 17 bases between them. CDR1 and CDR2 from the germline V gene are MNHEY and SMNVEV (reference sequence). The CDR3 here is CASSLSWGRWENTQYF. The CDR3 bases are TGTGCCAGCAGTTTATCATGGGGGAGGTGGGAGAATACGCAGTATTTT.

The gene calls are TRBV28 and TRBJ2-1; 14 bases map to TRBD2. This CDR3 contains 19 residues. Germline V CDR1 and CDR2: MDHEN, SYDVKM. Trimming removed 4 bases from V and 8 bases from J; junction bases left unmatched: 16. The CDR3 bases are TGTGCCAGCAGTTCCGTAATCAGGACTAGCGGGAGGATTCTCGATGAGCAGTTCTTC. Encoded protein: CASSSVIRTSGRILDEQFF.

The chain is built from TRBV30 and TRBJ2-1; 13 nucleotides agree with TRBD2. Per the germline V gene, CDR1 is GTSNPN and CDR2 is SVGIG (reference sequence). Unmatched junction bases numbered 4, after V lost 7 bases and J lost 4 bases. This CDR3 region has 14 residues. The CDR3 sequence is CASGLAGLYNEQFF. The DNA for the CDR3 is TGTGCCTCGGGACTAGCGGGACTATACAATGAGCAGTTCTTC.

J is TRBJ2-2 and V is TRBV7-6; 9 bases are a match to TRBD2. This CDR3 has 15 residues. The ends lost 1 base at V and 4 bases at J; junction bases unmatched: 1. Per the germline V gene, CDR1 is SGHVS and CDR2 is FNYEAQ. For the CDR3, the DNA is TGTGCCAGCAGCTTAGGGCGGGAGGGCACCGGGGAGCTGTTTTTT. The encoded protein is CASSLGREGTGELFF.

The chain is built from TRBV11-2 and TRBJ1-4; maybe TRBD1 (5 bases). V lost 2 bases, J lost 7 bases, and 5 bases lay in between. The CDR3 length is 12 residues. Germline lookup yields CDR1 SGHAT and CDR2 FQNNGV. The CDR3 DNA sequence: TGTGCCAGCAGCTTACAGGGTGAAAAACTGTTTTTT. It yields the protein CASSLQGEKLFF.

This sequence joins TRBV14 and TRBJ1-1; 7 bases are a match to TRBD1. The CDR3 consists of 14 residues. V dropped 4 bases and J dropped 7; count of bases not matched to a gene: 9. The germline V gene encodes CDR1 SGHDN and CDR2 FVKESK. The CDR3 DNA sequence: TGTGCCAGCAGCCGGGACAGTGGATGGATTGAAGCTTTCTTT. Residues: CASSRDSGWIEAFF. The variable domain in full, with the rest retrieved from reference TRBV14 and TRBJ1-1, is EAGVTQFPSHSVIEKGQTVTLRCDPISGHDNLYWYRRVMGKEIKFLLHFVKESKQDESGMPNNRFLAERTGGTYSTLKVQPAELEDSGVYFCASSRDSGWIEAFFGQGTRLTVV.

The gene calls are TRBV19 and TRBJ2-3; 8 bases are a match to TRBD1. Germline loops: CDR1 LNHDA, CDR2 SQIVND (reference sequence). This CDR3 comprises 14 residues. Unmatched junction bases numbered 2, after V lost 5 bases and J lost 1 base. The chain's CDR3 is CASSDRGGTDTQYF. The DNA of the CDR3 is TGTGCCAGTAGTGACAGGGGCGGCACAGATACGCAGTATTTT. Supplemented by reference TRBV19 and TRBJ2-3, the full variable domain reads DGGITQSPKYLFRKEGQNVTLSCEQNLNHDAMYWYRQDPGQGLRLIYYSQIVNDFQKGDIAEGYSVSREKKESFPLTVTSAQKNPTAFYLCASSDRGGTDTQYFGPGTRLTVL.

This chain connects TRBV6-1 to TRBJ1-4; 7 bases fit TRBD1. V lost 8 bases, J lost 5 bases, and 11 bases stayed unmatched. The CDR3 sequence is 15 residues long. Germline CDR1 MNHNS, CDR2 SASEGT. CDR3 DNA sequence: TGTGCCAGCGGAATCGGACAGGTCTTAAATGAAAAACTGTTTTTT. This encodes CASGIGQVLNEKLFF.

This clone occurred once. This sequence joins TRBV28 and TRBJ2-2; TRBD2 agrees at 12 bases. This CDR3 has 15 residues. Germline assignment: CDR1 MDHEN and CDR2 SYDVKM. V gave up 7 bases and J gave up 6 bases; unmatched junction bases: 6. The CDR3 nucleotides read TGTGCCAGCACAAAACGACTAGCGGGGGCCGGGGAGCTGTTTTTT. It specifies CASTKRLAGAGELFF.